This T cell receptor (beta chain) was sequenced in a study of blood T cell repertoires in COVID-19. Study at large: Samples of COVID-19 (acute and convalescent) were obtained from the United States, Italy and Spain.

Source study methods: It was from reference gene primer amplification that nucleated cell counts were estimated. The protocol was immunoSEQ multiplex PCR, while the TCRdb copy is restricted to in-frame clones and leaves out a portion. Clone size and the V and J calls come from that table; the DNA yielded D and trimming. This table has roughly 150,000 clones, around four fifths appearing once. Cohorts were determined from participant-reported clinical history. Donors in Cohort 3 counted as recovered after two negative PCRs, clearance, or symptom resolution. The CDR3 loop spans 15 amino acids. Germline V gene data show CDR1 as MGHRA and CDR2 as YSYEKL. With 1 base clipped from V and 2 bases from J, the junction kept 4 bases outside the gene matches.

Material: PBMCs or T cells enriched from blood (not recorded which). J is TRBJ2-7 and V is TRBV4-1; 8 nucleotides line up with TRBD2. The origin of this receptor is a woman aged 45-65 years who had recovered from COVID-19. The CDR3: CASSQGAGGTYEQYF. The DNA for the CDR3 is TGCGCCAGCAGCCAAGGGGCGGGAGGCACCTACGAGCAGTACTTC.